The source of this T cell receptor (beta chain) is a study of shared clonotypes between healthy human individuals. Only Caucasian adults living in Nashville, Tennessee served as donors. On sorted subsets, replicate PCRs used about 200 ng DNA, or roughly 30,000 T cell genomes. Clones were read by immunoSEQ multiplex PCR, and TCRdb kept only the in-frame ones, dropping some. This sample has about 1.5 million clones, with nearly 99% found just once. The TCR sequence derives from a man aged 25-45 years in good health. The sequencing sample was made of naive CD4+ T cells sorted from blood. The subset: CD45RA+ positively selected.

CDR3 sequence reads: CASSPRRGGEGEQFF. CDR3 coding DNA: TGTGCCAGCAGCCCTAGGCGAGGAGGTGAGGGTGAGCAGTTCTTC. The genes are TRBV6-1 and TRBJ2-1; tentative D call: TRBD2 (5 bases). Germline assignment: CDR1 MNHNS and CDR2 SASEGT. Trimming left V 6 bases short and J 9 bases short, with 21 bases between. The CDR3 runs to 15 residues.